The 16 T cell receptor beta chains below all came from one sample that was sequenced in a study of early T cells in non-severe SARS-CoV-2 infection. TCRdb re-called the 5' RACE reads with MiXCR, one entry per CDR3 protein. The data hold some 66,000 distinct CDR3 sequences, with approximately 9% observed a single time. Sequenced material: whole blood. The receptors come from an adult who was a healthcare worker with PCR-confirmed SARS-CoV-2 infection or an uninfected control (not recorded which).

This clonotype was counted between two and nine times. The chain has TRBV5-6 and TRBJ2-4, with 11 bases that match TRBD1. CDR3 size: 16 residues. The trim removed 4 bases at V and 6 bases at J, leaving 9 bases unmatched. Per germline, CDR1 SGHDT and CDR2 YYEEEE. The CDR3 DNA sequence: TGTGCCAGCAGCCATGGCCCGGGGACAGGGGGAAACATTCAGTACTTC. Translated, it gives CASSHGPGTGGNIQYF.

In this sample, this clonotype turned up a few times. This sequence joins TRBV7-2 and TRBJ2-4, with D tentatively TRBD1 (6 bases). This CDR3 has 15 residues. V shed 3 bases and J shed 0 bases, with 9 bases lying between them. CDR1 is SGHTA, CDR2 FQGNSA, per germline. CDR3 sequence: CASSFNRAAKNIQYF. The CDR3 nucleotides are TGTGCCAGCAGCTTCAACAGGGCAGCCAAAAACATTCAGTACTTC. The full variable domain, rest sourced from reference TRBV7-2 and TRBJ2-4, is GAGVSQSPSNKVTEKGKDVELRCDPISGHTALYWYRQSLGQGLEFLIYFQGNSAPDKSGLPSDRFSAERTGGSVSTLTIQRTQQEDSAVYLCASSFNRAAKNIQYFGAGTRLSVL.

This clonotype was counted a few times. The chain joins TRBV20-1 to TRBJ1-6; no clear D gene. CDR1 is DFQATT and CDR2 is SNEGSKA in the germline V gene (reference sequence). Trimming removed 6 bases at V and 7 bases at J, with 16 bases between. The CDR3 runs 14 residues. The CDR3 DNA reads as TGCAGTGCGAACCGGCACGGATCCAATTCACCCCTCCACTTT. Its translation is CSANRHGSNSPLHF.

The table lists this clonotype with a few counts. The gene calls are TRBV14 and TRBJ1-4, with D perhaps TRBD1 (6 bases). This CDR3 spans 15 amino acids. V was cut by 3 bases and J by 5 bases, with 13 bases left in between. CDR1 SGHDN and CDR2 FVKESK come from the germline V gene. CDR3 sequence (DNA): TGTGCCAGCAGCCAGGTACAGGGCCTGAATGAAAAACTGTTTTTT. It codes for CASSQVQGLNEKLFF.

This clonotype was seen at least ten times. This rearrangement joins TRBV12-3 or TRBV12-4 to TRBJ1-5; possibly TRBD1 for D (6 bases). CDR3 length equals 15 residues. V was shortened by 6 bases and J by 7 bases, with 19 bases between the two germline ends. CDR3 sequence (DNA): TGTGCCAGCAGCTTCACCGGGACAACCCAACAGCCCCAGCATTTT. This gives the protein CASSFTGTTQQPQHF.

In this sample, this clonotype turned up many times. The CDR3 protein is CASSLAEGSGQPQHF. CDR3 sequence (DNA): TGTGCCAGCAGCTTAGCAGAGGGCTCGGGGCAGCCCCAGCATTTT. The V and J genes are TRBV7-2 and TRBJ1-5; D not resolved. CDR1 is SGHTA, CDR2 FQGNSA, per germline. The V and J ends lost 0 bases and 7 bases respectively, with 13 bases between them. This CDR3 region has 15 residues.

This clonotype was observed at least ten times. The rearrangement links TRBV20-1 to TRBJ2-5; D may be TRBD1 (6 bases). Germline V lookup: CDR1 DFQATT, CDR2 SNEGSKA (reference sequence). Between the trimmed V and J ends, which lost 6 bases and 3 bases, there was a span of 14 bases. CDR3 length equals 13 residues. CDR3 sequence: CSAQGPIEETQYF. The CDR3 DNA reads as TGCAGTGCACAGGGACCGATAGAAGAGACCCAGTACTTC.

V usage is TRBV5-4 and J usage is TRBJ2-7, with 8 bases lining up with TRBD1. V shed 6 bases, J shed 7 bases, and the junction held 9 bases outside the gene matches. The CDR3 consists of 13 residues. Looked up from germline, CDR1 is SGHNT and CDR2 is YYREEE (reference sequence). The CDR3 protein is CASTMTGAEEQYF. DNA of the CDR3: TGTGCCAGCACCATGACAGGGGCTGAAGAGCAGTACTTC.

The sample holds many counts of this clonotype. The chain employs TRBV27 and TRBJ2-5; D could derive from TRBD1 or TRBD2 (5 bases each). Per the germline V gene, CDR1 is MNHEY and CDR2 is SMNVEV (reference sequence). The CDR3 extends over 16 amino acids. Trimming cost V 5 bases and J 3 bases, with 19 bases left between them. The CDR3 coding sequence is TGTGCCAGCAGTCGTCAGACGGCAGGGAGCAAAGAGACCCAGTACTTC. As protein: CASSRQTAGSKETQYF.

This chain connects TRBV2 to TRBJ2-5; D gene unclear. CDR1 and CDR2 (germline): SNHLY, FYNNEI. V shed 6 bases and J shed 4 bases, with 9 bases lying between them. This CDR3 is 12 amino acids long. In DNA form, the CDR3 reads TGTGCCAGCAGGGCTGGACCAGAGACCCAGTACTTC. Protein product: CASRAGPETQYF. Combining the CDR3 with reference TRBV2 and TRBJ2-5 gives the whole variable domain EPEVTQTPSHQVTQMGQEVILRCVPISNHLYFYWYRQILGQKVEFLVSFYNNEISEKSEIFDDQFSVERPDGSNFTLKIRSTKLEDSAMYFCASRAGPETQYFGPGTRLLVL.

This clonotype was detected a few times. The genes are TRBV5-4 and TRBJ1-4; tentatively, D is TRBD1 (6 bases). This CDR3 is built from 14 residues. Germline lookup yields CDR1 SGHNT and CDR2 YYREEE (reference sequence). With 4 bases removed from V and 8 bases from J, the gap between germline ends came to 15 bases. The CDR3 loop reads CASSNRDIDEKLFF. The CDR3 DNA reads TGTGCCAGCAGCAATAGGGACATCGACGAAAAACTGTTTTTT. The variable domain in full, with the rest retrieved from reference TRBV5-4 and TRBJ1-4, is ETGVTQSPTHLIKTRGQQVTLRCSSQSGHNTVSWYQQALGQGPQFIFQYYREEENGRGNFPPRFSGLQFPNYSSELNVNALELDDSALYLCASSNRDIDEKLFFGSGTQLSVL.

This clonotype was found a few times. The gene calls are TRBV18 and TRBJ2-7; either TRBD1 or TRBD2 may supply D (5 bases each). Germline V CDR1 and CDR2: KGHSH, LQKENI. V was pared by 0 bases and J by 2 bases, with 8 bases between. The length of the CDR3 is 14 residues. The CDR3 is CASSPPGRPYEQYF. The CDR3 coding sequence is TGTGCCAGCTCACCACCGGGACGCCCCTACGAGCAGTACTTC.

This clonotype occurred many times. The CDR3 DNA reads TGTGCCAGCAGTGTCGGACAGGGGAACACTGAAGCTTTCTTT. Translation gives CASSVGQGNTEAFF. The chain combines TRBV6-1 with TRBJ1-1, with 8 nucleotides matching TRBD1. The CDR3 length is 14 residues. The ends lost 4 bases at V and 1 base at J; junction bases unmatched: 2. CDR1 is MNHNS, CDR2 SASEGT, per germline.

V gene TRBV27 combines with J gene TRBJ1-4; D gene unclear. The germline V and J ends were trimmed by 5 bases and 4 bases, with 20 bases remaining between them. This CDR3 region has 17 residues. Per the germline V gene, CDR1 is MNHEY and CDR2 is SMNVEV (reference sequence). The CDR3 region is CASSPTLRRSLNEKLFF. The DNA for the CDR3 is TGTGCCAGCAGTCCCACATTAAGACGGTCGCTTAATGAAAAACTGTTTTTT.

This chain links TRBV28 with TRBJ2-3; either TRBD1 or TRBD2 may supply D (5 bases each). Germline CDR1 and CDR2: MDHEN and SYDVKM. The CDR3 length is 17 residues. V lost 4 bases and J lost 5, with 22 bases in between. The CDR3 nucleotides are TGTGCCAGCAGTTACTTCCCCGGGGCGGTCTTGCGAGATACGCAGTATTTT. Protein: CASSYFPGAVLRDTQYF. The whole variable domain, remainder taken from reference TRBV28 and TRBJ2-3, is DVKVTQSSRYLVKRTGEKVFLECVQDMDHENMFWYRQDPGLGLRLIYFSYDVKMKEKGDIPEGYSVSREKKERFSLILESASTNQTSMYLCASSYFPGAVLRDTQYFGPGTRLTVL.

The sample holds many counts of this clonotype. V is TRBV3-1 and J is TRBJ2-1; TRBD2 is a possible D gene (6 bases). Trimming took 4 bases from V and 1 from J, leaving 11 bases between them. Germline values: CDR1 LGHDT, CDR2 YNNKEL (reference sequence). This CDR3 region has 15 residues. The chain's CDR3 is CASSPTSGSYNEQFF. The DNA of the CDR3 is TGTGCCAGCAGCCCTACGAGCGGGTCCTACAATGAGCAGTTCTTC.